This T cell receptor (beta chain) stems from a study of CD8+ T cells in alopecia areata. Germline CDR1 reads SQVTM; CDR2 reads ANQGSEA. The CDR3 extends over 11 amino acids. Following RNA extraction, reverse transcription yielded cDNA that acted as the sequencing template. The method was immunoSEQ multiplex PCR; TCRdb's version includes in-frame clones alone and lacks a portion of them. The profile covers 200,000 to 250,000 clones, with roughly 66% appearing a single time and 0.95% to 1.5% taken by the ten largest. Note on this clone: One end of the junction does not line up with germline, which may come from a read error.

Treatment meaning: oral pan-JAK inhibitor, 5-10 mg twice daily. The sequencing here drew on CD4+ T cells sorted from blood, taken around week 42, from a patient treated with tofacitinib. The sequence was collected from a human donor with alopecia areata. The rearrangement joins TRBV29-1 to TRBJ1-4; D uncertain. CDR3 DNA: TGCAGCGTTCAAGACTCCGGAAAACTGTTTTTT. Residues: CSVQDSGKLFF.